The entry below describes one T cell receptor beta chain. What antigen it recognizes has not been identified. No quality values exist for individual bases; no much larger clone is one base distant. For this chain, trimming is 1 base at the V end and 7 bases at the J end, and the number of junction bases without a gene match is 7. CDR1 SGDLS and CDR2 YYNGEE are derived from the germline V gene. The CDR3 covers 15 residues, taking in both the cysteine and the phenylalanine. The DNA shown is the 45-base CDR3, in frame from base 1. The sample comes from a study of a mutant IDH1 vaccine in newly diagnosed glioma (dated by TCRdb to the early 2020s). With regard to the full study: Vaccination started 4-6 weeks after radiotherapy alone, or was given together with temozolomide cycles in the groups whose treatment included chemotherapy. Longitudinal TCRB deep sequencing was done for fewer than 30 treated patients, wherever samples were available for exploratory analyses. Visit V12 was the week-35 safety follow-up and visit V13 was the week-47 end of study. Of the 32 patients who were treated, around 62% were male and approximately 38% were female, and the mean age was around 43 years. Before enrollment, patients had received standard therapy of radiotherapy alone, temozolomide alone, or radiochemotherapy with temozolomide; most received the combination. Peripheral blood was drawn at six visits: V03 (baseline), V05, V07, V10, V12 and V13.

The library was prepared using the immunoSEQ multiplex PCR assay. The hsTCRB Kit was used according to the manufacturer's protocol to amplify rearranged TCR beta chain sequences. TCRB libraries were sequenced on an Illumina MiSeq. For the original study's pipeline: The proprietary platform of the kit vendor was used for demultiplexing, trimming and gene mapping. Drawn from immuneACCESS, this table holds only the in-frame rearrangements with V and J called that TCRdb kept. Clones are partly lost; checked studies trace under half to an unresolved V gene and leave the rest unexplained. That table furnishes V, J and clone size, whereas the DNA furnished D and trimming. The sample table shows 50,000 to 70,000 clones, and roughly 74% are seen once. Of the sample, 4.7% is held by the ten largest clones. General study outcomes and caveats: The authors noted that analyses of patient blood samples could not be reproduced because of sample limitations. Changes in the top peripheral T cell clonotypes picked up by TCRB sequencing did not appear to be linked to pseudoprogression. PBMC samples for TCRB deep sequencing were selected based on availability. Immune responses induced by the vaccine were seen in roughly 95% of patients across multiple MHC alleles.

What the time point label conveys for this sample: week 35, safety follow-up. Every vaccine dose consisted of 300 ug of a 20-mer mutant IDH1 peptide in Montanide, administered subcutaneously together with topical imiquimod. Patients were given eight vaccinations, in weeks 1, 3, 5, 7, 11, 15, 19 and 23, which matched visits V03 through V10. Newly diagnosed WHO grade 3 or 4 IDH1-mutant astrocytomas showing loss of nuclear ATRX were present in the donors. The samples were drawn from NOA16, a multicentre, single-arm, open-label phase I trial in Germany that tested a mutant IDH1 peptide vaccine in humans for the first time. Genomic DNA for TCRB sequencing was extracted from EDTA blood using the DNeasy Blood and Tissue Kit.

The specimen was PBMCs, collected from a glioma patient whose treatment included an IDH1 peptide vaccine. The TCR originated in a man in his forties or fifties with glioma. In this chain, TRBV9 is recombined with TRBJ1-4; TRBD1 aligns with 7 central bases. The DNA sequence follows: TGTGCCAGCAGCGTATCCCCAGACAGGGTTGAAAAACTGTTTTTT. It codes for CASSVSPDRVEKLFF.